The 20 T cell receptor beta chains below all came from one sample that was sequenced in a study of T-cell reconstitution after alpha-beta-depleted transplantation in children. TCRbeta library construction was performed incorporating unique molecular identifiers. Via MiXCR, TCRdb re-called the PCR reads, giving one row per CDR3 protein. Seen here are fewer than 550,000 distinct CDR3 sequences, about an eighth observed once, and the top ten hold 12% to 15%. Material: PBMCs, mostly from graft donor cells, obtained 180 days after TCRalphabeta/CD19-depleted stem cell transplant. These receptors all come from a female patient aged 2-15 years who had a stem cell transplant for aplastic anemia, so the T cells may come from the graft donor.

This clonotype appeared a few times. The rearrangement uses TRBV7-8 and TRBJ2-7, with 7 bases fitting TRBD2. The CDR3 runs to 15 residues. CDR1 and CDR2 (germline): SGHVS, FQNEAQ. V lost 5 bases, J lost 3 bases, and 10 bases stayed unmatched. The CDR3 nucleotides read TGTGCCAGCAGCAACAAGCGGGACTCATACTACGAGCAGTACTTC. Protein product: CASSNKRDSYYEQYF.

This clonotype was seen repeatedly, ten times or more. The V gene is TRBV28, the J gene TRBJ2-3; D gene uncertain. This CDR3 is 16 amino acids long. From germline, CDR1 is MDHEN and CDR2 SYDVKM. The V gene lost 5 bases and the J gene lost 5 bases, with 20 bases spanning the gap. The CDR3 DNA is TGTGCCAGCAGTCCCCTCGAAGAATCAGACCGAGATACGCAGTATTTT. It encodes CASSPLEESDRDTQYF. Together with reference TRBV28 and TRBJ2-3, the CDR3 gives the full variable domain: DVKVTQSSRYLVKRTGEKVFLECVQDMDHENMFWYRQDPGLGLRLIYFSYDVKMKEKGDIPEGYSVSREKKERFSLILESASTNQTSMYLCASSPLEESDRDTQYFGPGTRLTVL.

This clonotype was counted many times. CDR3 loop: CSVLGTSGRAVEQFF. The CDR3 DNA sequence: TGCAGCGTTCTCGGCACTAGCGGGAGGGCAGTTGAGCAGTTCTTC. The chain is built from TRBV29-1 and TRBJ2-1, with 13 bases fitting TRBD2. CDR1 and CDR2 from the germline V gene are SQVTM and ANQGSEA. The length of the CDR3 is 15 residues. V was pared by 5 bases and J by 9 bases, with 10 bases of the junction left unmatched.

This clonotype occurred a few times. J is TRBJ2-7 and V is TRBV7-8, with 11 bases aligning to TRBD2. V lost 1 base, J lost 4 bases, and 6 bases stayed unmatched. The CDR3 extends over 16 amino acids. The germline V gene encodes CDR1 SGHVS and CDR2 FQNEAQ. The CDR3 loop is CASSLVIAGGPYEQYV. CDR3 bases: TGTGCCAGCAGCTTAGTCATAGCGGGAGGGCCGTACGAGCAGTACGTC.

This clonotype was detected a few times. V is TRBV4-2 and J is TRBJ2-1; D may be TRBD2 (7 bases). CDR1 is LGHNA and CDR2 is YNFKEQ in the germline V gene. V shed 4 bases and J shed 5 bases, with 27 bases lying between them. The CDR3 has 19 amino acids. The CDR3 DNA reads as TGTGCCAGCAGCCCTAGACGACAGGCTAGCGGTAGGGATCACAATGAGCAGTTCTTC. Protein: CASSPRRQASGRDHNEQFF.

This clonotype was seen a handful of times. The chain recombines TRBV6-2 or TRBV6-3 with TRBJ2-7; a weak D match, TRBD2 (5 bases). The V gene's germline CDR1 is MNHEY and CDR2 SVGEGT. V was trimmed by 7 bases and J by 3 bases, leaving 10 bases between them. CDR3 length equals 12 residues. The CDR3 bases are TGTGCCAGCAAGGAGCGGCACTACGAGCAGTACTTC. This encodes CASKERHYEQYF.

J is TRBJ2-2 and V is TRBV20-1; TRBD1 might be the D (5 bases). In germline, CDR1 is DFQATT, CDR2 SNEGSKA (reference sequence). V lost 6 bases and J lost 0, with 11 bases in between. The CDR3 loop spans 14 amino acids. The CDR3 reads CSAVDIANTGELFF. CDR3 nucleotides: TGCAGTGCAGTGGACATCGCGAACACCGGGGAGCTGTTTTTT.

The chain has TRBV4-3 and TRBJ2-4, with D perhaps being TRBD1 or TRBD2 (5 bases each). Germline V lookup: CDR1 LGHNA, CDR2 YSLEER. This CDR3 is 15 amino acids long. The V end lost 2 bases, the J end lost 2 bases, and 10 bases lay between the germline ends. DNA for the CDR3: TGCGCCAGCAGCCAAAGAGGGACCACCAAAAACATTCAGTACTTC. As protein: CASSQRGTTKNIQYF.

The sample holds many counts of this clonotype. This sequence joins TRBV4-1 and TRBJ2-6; D is possibly TRBD2 (6 bases). Germline values: CDR1 MGHRA, CDR2 YSYEKL. The CDR3 contains 21 residues. V was trimmed by 0 bases and J by 0 bases, leaving 21 bases between them. The CDR3 sequence is CASSQDRSGRPTSSGANVLTF. The CDR3, as DNA: TGCGCCAGCAGCCAAGATCGGTCAGGGAGGCCCACAAGCTCTGGGGCCAACGTCCTGACTTTC.

The chain combines TRBV7-8 with TRBJ1-2; D is possibly TRBD1 (5 bases). V gave up 1 base and J gave up 9 bases, with 12 bases separating them. The CDR3 loop spans 13 amino acids. CDR1 is SGHVS, CDR2 FQNEAQ, per germline. The CDR3 DNA follows: TGTGCCAGCAGCTTAGGGGGGTTCTGGCGCTACACCTTC. It translates to CASSLGGFWRYTF. Full variable domain (remainder filled in from reference TRBV7-8 and TRBJ1-2): GAGVSQSPRYKVAKRGQDVALRCDPISGHVSLFWYQQALGQGPEFLTYFQNEAQLDKSGLPSDRFFAERPEGSVSTLKIQRTQQEDSAVYLCASSLGGFWRYTFGSGTRLTVV.

This clonotype was detected ten times or more. The rearrangement uses TRBV29-1 and TRBJ2-1; TRBD2 matches at 9 bases. The ends lost 7 bases at V and 7 bases at J; junction bases unmatched: 11. The CDR3 totals 14 residues. Germline V gene lookup returns CDR1 SQVTM and CDR2 ANQGSEA. Here the CDR3 reads CSACDSGSANEQFF. For the CDR3, the DNA is TGCAGCGCCTGTGATAGCGGGAGTGCAAATGAGCAGTTCTTC.

A few counts support this clonotype. This rearrangement joins TRBV18 to TRBJ2-2; D gene unclear. The CDR3 runs 16 residues. Looked up from germline, CDR1 is KGHSH and CDR2 is LQKENI. Deletions cut 1 base from V and 1 base from J, with 10 bases between. CDR3 bases: TGTGCCAGCTCACCACAGGGTCTGATGAACACCGGGGAGCTGTTTTTT. Translated: CASSPQGLMNTGELFF.

The chain links TRBV6-2 or TRBV6-3 to TRBJ2-1; D may be TRBD1 or TRBD2 (5 bases each). Trimming removed 10 bases from V and 14 bases from J, with 36 bases in between. The CDR3 runs to 17 residues. Germline-derived CDR1 and CDR2 are MNHEY and SVGEGT. The CDR3 loop reads CAIRTLRIALRYPREFF. CDR3 sequence (DNA): TGTGCCATCAGAACCTTGCGGATAGCGCTCCGTTACCCCAGGGAGTTCTTC.

The chain has TRBV20-1 and TRBJ2-7; the D is unclear. Germline CDR1 DFQATT, CDR2 SNEGSKA (reference sequence). The CDR3 is 12 amino acids. V shed 0 bases and J shed 6 bases, with 9 bases lying between them. The CDR3 DNA follows: TGCAGTGCTAGAGATTTGAGTCTCGAGCAGTACTTC. This gives the protein CSARDLSLEQYF.

Notes on this clonotype: Its ends do not fully match the called genes, so a read error is possible. The chain combines TRBV24-1 with TRBJ2-3; the D is unclear. Germline values: CDR1 KGHDR, CDR2 SFDVKD. This CDR3 region has 11 residues. In nucleotides, the CDR3 is TGTGCCACCGGTGACGGACCGACGCAGTATTTT. It encodes CATGDGPTQYF.

This clonotype was seen a handful of times. V gene TRBV6-5 combines with J gene TRBJ2-7, with D possibly being TRBD1 or TRBD2 (5 bases each). Germline V CDR1 and CDR2: MNHEY, SVGAGI. CDR3 length: 13 amino acids. The V end was cut by 2 bases, the J end by 4 bases, with 9 bases between. CDR3 loop: CASSYQGEYEQYF. CDR3 nucleotide sequence: TGTGCCAGCAGTTACCAAGGGGAGTACGAGCAGTACTTC.

The V call is TRBV2, the J call TRBJ2-5; maybe TRBD2 (6 bases). Germline V gene lookup returns CDR1 SNHLY and CDR2 FYNNEI. There are 16 residues in the CDR3. The germline V and J ends were trimmed by 2 bases and 2 bases, with 15 bases remaining between them. The CDR3 nucleotides read TGTGCCAGCAGTGAACAGGAGGGAGGCTGGCAAGAGACCCAGTACTTC. As protein: CASSEQEGGWQETQYF. Full variable domain (missing parts from reference TRBV2 and TRBJ2-5): EPEVTQTPSHQVTQMGQEVILRCVPISNHLYFYWYRQILGQKVEFLVSFYNNEISEKSEIFDDQFSVERPDGSNFTLKIRSTKLEDSAMYFCASSEQEGGWQETQYFGPGTRLLVL.

In the case of this clonotype: Since a much larger clone is just one base distant, this may be a read error. The CDR3 DNA is TGCGCCAGCAGCCTTAGTCCGGAGACCCAGTACTTC. Protein: CASSLSPETQYF. The J gene is TRBJ2-5, the V gene TRBV5-1; D gene unclear. The CDR3 runs 12 residues. Trimming took 4 bases from V and 5 from J, leaving 9 bases between them. Germline V gene sequence: CDR1 SGHRS, CDR2 YFSETQ.

This chain joins TRBV6-1 and TRBJ2-1; 10 bases map to TRBD2. The V segment lost 3 bases and the J segment 10 bases; nucleotides outside the gene matches: 6. The CDR3 consists of 14 residues. Looked up from germline, CDR1 is MNHNS and CDR2 is SASEGT. The CDR3 bases are TGTGCCAGCAGTGATAAGCGGGAGGGCCTGGAGCAGTTCTTC. As protein: CASSDKREGLEQFF.

A single count supports this clonotype. V usage is TRBV20-1 and J usage is TRBJ2-7; D is undetermined. This CDR3 is 9 amino acids long. CDR1 and CDR2 (germline): DFQATT, SNEGSKA (reference sequence). V lost 0 bases to trimming and J lost 6 bases, with 0 bases between them. CDR3 region: CSARDEQYV. In nucleotides, the CDR3 is TGCAGTGCTAGAGACGAGCAGTACGTC.